The sequence of this TCR beta chain was determined in a study of blood T cells in healthy people across ages. Germline V gene lookup returns CDR1 LGHNA and CDR2 YSLEER. The CDR3 consists of 17 residues. Trimming pared 0 bases from V and 2 bases from J, leaving 15 bases between. A second PCR, run for about 7 to 11 cycles, used a sample-barcoded 5' primer plus a J-beta primer mix. A 12-random-nucleotide template-switch adaptor tagged each cDNA molecule. TCRdb reprocessed the 5' RACE reads with MiXCR, giving one entry per CDR3 protein. The sample carries 1.2 million to 1.5 million distinct CDR3 sequences, 45% to 70% recorded once. This clonotype occurred once.

Sequenced material: blood. V and J are TRBV4-3 and TRBJ2-3, with D perhaps matching TRBD1 (5 bases). The receptor comes from a man aged 18 to 29 in good health. The DNA of the CDR3 is TGCGCCAGCAGCCAAGAAGATGGCCTCAGGGCCACAGATACGCAGTATTTT. This gives the protein CASSQEDGLRATDTQYF.